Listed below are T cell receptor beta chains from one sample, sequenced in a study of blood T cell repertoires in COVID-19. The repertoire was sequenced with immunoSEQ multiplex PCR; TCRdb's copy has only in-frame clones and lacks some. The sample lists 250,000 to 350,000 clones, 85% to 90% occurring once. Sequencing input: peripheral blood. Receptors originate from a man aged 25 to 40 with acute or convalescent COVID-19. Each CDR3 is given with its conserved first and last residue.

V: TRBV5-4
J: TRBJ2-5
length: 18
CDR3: CASSSGGTSGRAAETQYF

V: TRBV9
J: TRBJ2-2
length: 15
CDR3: CASSLSIGEAGELFF

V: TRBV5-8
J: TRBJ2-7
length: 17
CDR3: CASSLLSGQVVRYEQYF

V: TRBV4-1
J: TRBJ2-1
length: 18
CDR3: CASSQGGLAGDSVDEQFF

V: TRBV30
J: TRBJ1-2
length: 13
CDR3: CAWNTGSNYGYTF

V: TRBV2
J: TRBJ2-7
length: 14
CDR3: CATQLLAGVSEQYF

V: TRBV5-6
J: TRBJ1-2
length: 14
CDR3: CASSFEDSPYGYTF

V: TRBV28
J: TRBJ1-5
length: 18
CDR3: CASILGRAGGYSNQPQHF

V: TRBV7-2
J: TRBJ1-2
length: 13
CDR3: CASSSRRYYGYTF

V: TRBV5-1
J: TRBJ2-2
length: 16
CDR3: CASSLVPRANTGELFF

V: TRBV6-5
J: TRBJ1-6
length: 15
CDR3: CASSYRLGDNSPLHF

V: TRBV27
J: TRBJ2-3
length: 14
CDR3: CASIGGLAGDTQYF

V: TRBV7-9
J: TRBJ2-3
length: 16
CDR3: CASSSLKRASTDTQYF

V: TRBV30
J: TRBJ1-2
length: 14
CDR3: CAWSGGQGVYGYTF

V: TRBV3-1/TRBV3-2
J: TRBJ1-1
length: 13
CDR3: CASRREFHTEAFF

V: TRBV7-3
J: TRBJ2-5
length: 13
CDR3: CASSATSFETQYF

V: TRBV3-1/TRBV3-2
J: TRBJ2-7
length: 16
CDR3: CASSRSSGGATYEQYF

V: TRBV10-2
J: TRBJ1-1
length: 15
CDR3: CASSKSTGTNTEAFF

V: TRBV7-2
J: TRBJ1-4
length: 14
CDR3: CASSLGGPNEKLFF

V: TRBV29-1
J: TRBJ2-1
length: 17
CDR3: CSGRKNQRGLTYNEQFF

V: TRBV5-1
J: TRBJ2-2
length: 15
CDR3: CASSYSGSRTGELFF

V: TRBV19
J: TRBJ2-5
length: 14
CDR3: CASGKLDSQETQYF

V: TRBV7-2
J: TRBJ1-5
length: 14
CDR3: CASSPPGSLEPQHF

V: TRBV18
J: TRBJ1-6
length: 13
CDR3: CASSEQNNSPLHF

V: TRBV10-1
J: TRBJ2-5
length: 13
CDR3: CASSESPLETQYF

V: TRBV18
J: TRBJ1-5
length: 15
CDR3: CASSPDRANNQPQHF

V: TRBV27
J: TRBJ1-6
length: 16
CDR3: CASSPPRQGFNSPLHF